This is a list of T cell receptor beta chains from one sample in a study of blood T cell repertoires in COVID-19. Produced via immunoSEQ multiplex PCR; TCRdb's table is partial and in-frame only. The repertoire holds about 130,000 clones, around 82% seen once, with about a sixth in the top ten. Sample: peripheral blood. Receptors originate from a man aged 30 to 45 with COVID-19, enrolled during active disease. CDR3s include the opening cysteine and the closing phenylalanine or tryptophan. Fields, in order: J gene, V gene, D gene, clone size, CDR3 DNA, CDR3 protein. The D gene is left open where the match is weak. Some rows mark clone size as missing; the rest say once, few, many or name a class of expanded clone.

J: TRBJ2-3; V: TRBV18; D: .; size: .; DNA: TGTGCCAGCTCGGGAGTAGCAGATACGCAGTATTTT; CDR3: CASSGVADTQYF
J: TRBJ1-5; V: TRBV4-1; D: .; size: .; DNA: TGCGCCAGCAGCCAAGATAGAGGAGGCCAGCCCCAGCATTTT; CDR3: CASSQDRGGQPQHF
J: TRBJ2-1; V: TRBV25-1; D: TRBD2; size: .; DNA: TGTGCCAGCAGTGTCGAGACAGCGGGAGAGCAGTTCTTC; CDR3: CASSVETAGEQFF
J: TRBJ2-2; V: TRBV6-6; D: TRBD1; size: once; DNA: TGTGCCAGCAGTTACGACAGGGGACCCACCGGGGAGCTGTTTTTT; CDR3: CASSYDRGPTGELFF
J: TRBJ2-2; V: TRBV10-3; D: .; size: .; DNA: TGTGCCATCAGACAGGGGAACACCGGGGAGCTGTTTTTT; CDR3: CAIRQGNTGELFF
J: TRBJ1-6; V: TRBV2; D: TRBD1; size: .; DNA: TGTGCCAGCAGGACAGGGAGAAATAATTCACCCCTCCACTTT; CDR3: CASRTGRNNSPLHF
J: TRBJ2-7; V: TRBV5-4; D: .; size: .; DNA: TGTGCCAGCAGCTTGAGGGACTCCACCTACGAGCAGTACTTC; CDR3: CASSLRDSTYEQYF
J: TRBJ2-3; V: TRBV29-1; D: TRBD2; size: .; DNA: TGCAGCGTTGGAGCGGGGGTTGGCACAGATACGCAGTATTTT; CDR3: CSVGAGVGTDTQYF
J: TRBJ2-2; V: TRBV11-1; D: .; size: .; DNA: TGTGCCAGCAGCTTCTGGGGGGACACCGGGGAGCTGTTTTTT; CDR3: CASSFWGDTGELFF
J: TRBJ2-3; V: TRBV5-5; D: TRBD1; size: once; DNA: TGTGCCAGCAGCTCGACAGGGTGGGGGACAGATACGCAGTATTTT; CDR3: CASSSTGWGTDTQYF
J: TRBJ2-7; V: TRBV5-1; D: TRBD1; size: few; DNA: TGCGCCAGCAGCCCGAGGACAGGGGGCAACTACGAGCAGTACTTC; CDR3: CASSPRTGGNYEQYF
J: TRBJ2-1; V: TRBV5-5; D: TRBD2; size: .; DNA: TGTGCCAGCAGCTGGTGGGGCTCTAGCGGGAGTCGATACAATGAGCAGTTCTTC; CDR3: CASSWWGSSGSRYNEQFF
J: TRBJ2-1; V: TRBV4-3; D: TRBD2; size: .; DNA: TGCGCCAGCAGCCAAGATCAAGGGGTAGCGGGGGGTCTCAATGAGCAGTTCTTC; CDR3: CASSQDQGVAGGLNEQFF
J: TRBJ1-4; V: TRBV5-1; D: TRBD1; size: once; DNA: TGCGCCAGCAGTGATCAGGGGGCAGGTGAAAAACTGTTTTTT; CDR3: CASSDQGAGEKLFF
J: TRBJ2-3; V: TRBV12-5; D: TRBD2; size: .; DNA: TGTGCTAGTGGTTTGGTACTCAGCGGGGGAGTAAATACGCAGTATTTT; CDR3: CASGLVLSGGVNTQYF
J: TRBJ2-3; V: TRBV27; D: .; size: .; DNA: TGTGCCAGCGCTGCGAGTCTTATTACAGATACGCAGTATTTT; CDR3: CASAASLITDTQYF
J: TRBJ2-1; V: TRBV27; D: TRBD2; size: .; DNA: TGTGCCAGCAGCAATAGCGGGGGAGCCTACAATGAGCAGTTCTTC; CDR3: CASSNSGGAYNEQFF
J: TRBJ2-7; V: TRBV28; D: .; size: .; DNA: TGTGCCAGCAGTTTCCCCACTCTAACAGGGAGCTCCTACGAGCAGTACTTC; CDR3: CASSFPTLTGSSYEQYF
J: TRBJ1-1; V: TRBV19; D: .; size: .; DNA: TGTGCCAGTAGTCCCGGACAGTACACTGAAGCTTTCTTT; CDR3: CASSPGQYTEAFF
J: TRBJ2-3; V: TRBV27; D: .; size: .; DNA: TGTGCCAGCAGCGGAGGGAGCGCAGATACGCAGTATTTT; CDR3: CASSGGSADTQYF
J: TRBJ2-2; V: TRBV6-5; D: .; size: .; DNA: TGTGCCAGCAGTTACTCGAGGTCGAGGGGGGAGCTGTTTTTT; CDR3: CASSYSRSRGELFF
J: TRBJ1-5; V: TRBV6-5; D: .; size: .; DNA: TGTGCCAGCACCTATATGAGGGAGTCGGCACAGCCCCAGCATTTT; CDR3: CASTYMRESAQPQHF
J: TRBJ1-6; V: TRBV6-4; D: .; size: few; DNA: TGTGCCAGCAGGGAGGGGCAAGATAATTCACCCCTCCACTTT; CDR3: CASREGQDNSPLHF